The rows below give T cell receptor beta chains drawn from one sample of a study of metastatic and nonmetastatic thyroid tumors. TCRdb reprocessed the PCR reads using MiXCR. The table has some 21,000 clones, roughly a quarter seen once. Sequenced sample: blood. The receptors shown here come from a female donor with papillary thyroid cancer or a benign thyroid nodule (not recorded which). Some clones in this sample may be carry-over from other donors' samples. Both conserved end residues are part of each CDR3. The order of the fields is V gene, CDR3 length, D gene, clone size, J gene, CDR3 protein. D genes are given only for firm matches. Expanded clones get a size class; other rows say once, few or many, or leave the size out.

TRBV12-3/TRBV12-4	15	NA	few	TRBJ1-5	CASSLIFPGDQPQHF
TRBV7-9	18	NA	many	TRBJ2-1	CASSGNVRSLLKRNEQFF
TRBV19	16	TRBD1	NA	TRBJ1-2	CASSTRTGLNPYGYTF
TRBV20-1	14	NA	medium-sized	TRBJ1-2	CSARDPGGPYGYTF
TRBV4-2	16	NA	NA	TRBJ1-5	CASSQKFGANNQPQHF
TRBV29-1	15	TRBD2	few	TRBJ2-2	CSVRLRGVLSGELFF
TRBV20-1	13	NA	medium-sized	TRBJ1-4	CSAKMTNNEKLFF
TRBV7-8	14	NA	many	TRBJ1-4	CASSKGVRNEKLFF
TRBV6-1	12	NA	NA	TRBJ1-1	CASSPDRSRAFF
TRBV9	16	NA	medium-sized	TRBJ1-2	CASSAVLDVIKYGYTF
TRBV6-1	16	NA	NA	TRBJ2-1	CASSEKRGVYYNEQFF
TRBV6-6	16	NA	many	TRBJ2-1	CASSYRRGSSYNEQFF
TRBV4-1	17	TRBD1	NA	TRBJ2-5	CASSQRTGTRPQETQYF
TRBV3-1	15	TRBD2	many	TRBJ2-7	CASSHSGRDSYEQYF
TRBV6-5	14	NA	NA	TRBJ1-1	CASSSPGLNTEAFF
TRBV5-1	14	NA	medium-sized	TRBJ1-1	CASSLNRRNTEAFF
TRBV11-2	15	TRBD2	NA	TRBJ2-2	CASREPGLGTGELFF
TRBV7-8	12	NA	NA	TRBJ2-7	CASTLFGHEQYF
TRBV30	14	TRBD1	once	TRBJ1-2	CAWSGQGARYVYNF
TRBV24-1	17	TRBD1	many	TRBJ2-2	CATSGQGAKYNTGELFF
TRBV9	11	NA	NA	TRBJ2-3	CASTVNRHAIF
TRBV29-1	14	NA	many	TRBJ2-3	CSYGRDTSTDTQYF
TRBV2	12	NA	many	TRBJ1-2	CASRRQDYGYTF
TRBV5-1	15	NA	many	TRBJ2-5	CASGLGFGWEETQYF
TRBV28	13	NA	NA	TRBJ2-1	CASKTHPFNEQFF
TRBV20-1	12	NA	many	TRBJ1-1	CSVREGGTEAFF
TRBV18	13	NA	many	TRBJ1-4	CASQSQGGEKLFF
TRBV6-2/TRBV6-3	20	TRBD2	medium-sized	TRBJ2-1	CASSYPRKTPGTSSYNEQFF
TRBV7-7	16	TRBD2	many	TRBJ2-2	CASSPYGGGNTGELFF
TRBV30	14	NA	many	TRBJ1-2	CAGGGGGRDYGYTF
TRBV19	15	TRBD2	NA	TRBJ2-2	CASNSGRATGGELFF
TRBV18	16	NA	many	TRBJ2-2	CASSPWALELAGELFF
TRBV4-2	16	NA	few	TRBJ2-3	CASSPRGGPRTDTQYF
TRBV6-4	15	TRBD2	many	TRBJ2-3	CASKHLAGGSDTQYF
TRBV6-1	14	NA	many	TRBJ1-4	CATKTALTNEKLFF
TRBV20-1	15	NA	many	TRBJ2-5	CSASRAAGTPGTQYF
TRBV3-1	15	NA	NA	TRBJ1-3	CASSQPWQSGNTIYF
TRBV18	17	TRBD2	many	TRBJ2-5	CASSPKASGGAQETQYF
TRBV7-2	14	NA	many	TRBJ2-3	CASSLSAGADTQYF
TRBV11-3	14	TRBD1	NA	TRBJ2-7	CASSLGTGELEQYF
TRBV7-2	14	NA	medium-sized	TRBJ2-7	CASSSDTNKYEQYF
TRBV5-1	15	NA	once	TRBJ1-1	CASSRSSGWGTEAFF
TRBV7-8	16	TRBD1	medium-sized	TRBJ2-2	CASSLQGDRGIGELFF
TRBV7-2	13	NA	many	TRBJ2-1	CASSIGQNNGQFF
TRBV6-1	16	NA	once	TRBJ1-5	CAIKGGGLYSNQPQHF